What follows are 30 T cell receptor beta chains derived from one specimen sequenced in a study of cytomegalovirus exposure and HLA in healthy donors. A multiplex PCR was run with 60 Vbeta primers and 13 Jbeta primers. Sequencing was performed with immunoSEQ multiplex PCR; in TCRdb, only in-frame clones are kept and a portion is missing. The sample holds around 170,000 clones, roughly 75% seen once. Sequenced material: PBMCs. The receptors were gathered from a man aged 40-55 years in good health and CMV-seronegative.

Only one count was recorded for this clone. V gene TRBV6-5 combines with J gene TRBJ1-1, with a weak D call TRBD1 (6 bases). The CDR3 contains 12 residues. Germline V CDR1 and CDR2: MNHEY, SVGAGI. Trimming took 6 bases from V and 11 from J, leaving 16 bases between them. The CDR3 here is CASRRGGAKAFF. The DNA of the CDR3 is TGTGCCAGCAGAAGGGGGGGGGCGAAGGCTTTCTTT.

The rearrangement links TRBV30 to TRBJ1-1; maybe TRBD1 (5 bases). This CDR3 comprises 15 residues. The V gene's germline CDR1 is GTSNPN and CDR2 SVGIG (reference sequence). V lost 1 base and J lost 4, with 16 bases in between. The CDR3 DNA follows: TGTGCCTGGAGTGGGAGGGGTTCGAGAGGCACTGAAGCTTTCTTT. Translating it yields CAWSGRGSRGTEAFF.

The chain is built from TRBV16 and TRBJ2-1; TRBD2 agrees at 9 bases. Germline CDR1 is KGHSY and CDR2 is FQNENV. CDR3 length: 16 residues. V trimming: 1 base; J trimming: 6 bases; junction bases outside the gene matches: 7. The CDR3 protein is CASSQWSSGSSNEQFF. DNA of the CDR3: TGTGCCAGCAGCCAATGGAGTAGCGGGAGTTCCAATGAGCAGTTCTTC.

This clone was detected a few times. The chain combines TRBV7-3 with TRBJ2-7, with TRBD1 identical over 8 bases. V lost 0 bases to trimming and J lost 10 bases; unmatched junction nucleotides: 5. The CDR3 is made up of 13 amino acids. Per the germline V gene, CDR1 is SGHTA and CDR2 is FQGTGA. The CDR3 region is CASSLTDRGRQYF. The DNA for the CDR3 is TGTGCCAGCAGCTTAACCGACAGGGGCCGTCAGTACTTC.

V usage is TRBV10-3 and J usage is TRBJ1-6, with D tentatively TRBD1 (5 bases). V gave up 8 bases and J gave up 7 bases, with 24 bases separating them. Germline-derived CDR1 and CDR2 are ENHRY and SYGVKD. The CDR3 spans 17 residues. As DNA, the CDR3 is TGTGCCATCGGGCGGACGAGTGGTGGGGCGGGAAATTCACCCCTCCACTTT. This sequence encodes CAIGRTSGGAGNSPLHF.

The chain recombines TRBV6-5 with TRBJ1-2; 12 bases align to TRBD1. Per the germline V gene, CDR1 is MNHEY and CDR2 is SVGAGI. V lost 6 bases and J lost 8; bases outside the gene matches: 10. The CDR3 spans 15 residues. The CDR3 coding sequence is TGTGCCAGCAGCCTAGCGGGACAGGGGGCCGGGGGCTACACCTTC. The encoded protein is CASSLAGQGAGGYTF.

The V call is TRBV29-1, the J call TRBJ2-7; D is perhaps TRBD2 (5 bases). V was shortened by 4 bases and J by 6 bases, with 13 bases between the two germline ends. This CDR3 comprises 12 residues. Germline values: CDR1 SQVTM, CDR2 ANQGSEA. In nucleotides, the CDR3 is TGCAGCGTTGTAGAGCAAGGAGGCGAGCAGTACTTC. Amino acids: CSVVEQGGEQYF.

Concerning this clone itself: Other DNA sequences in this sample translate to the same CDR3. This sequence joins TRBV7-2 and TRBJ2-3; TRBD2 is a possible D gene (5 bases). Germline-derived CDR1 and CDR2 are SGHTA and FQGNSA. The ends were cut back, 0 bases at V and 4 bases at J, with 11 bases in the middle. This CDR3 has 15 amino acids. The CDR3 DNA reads TGTGCCAGCAGCTTAGCGCGGCTAGCACCAGATACGCAGTATTTT. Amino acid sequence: CASSLARLAPDTQYF. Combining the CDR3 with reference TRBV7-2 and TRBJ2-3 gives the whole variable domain GAGVSQSPSNKVTEKGKDVELRCDPISGHTALYWYRQSLGQGLEFLIYFQGNSAPDKSGLPSDRFSAERTGGSVSTLTIQRTQQEDSAVYLCASSLARLAPDTQYFGPGTRLTVL.

CDR3 nucleotides: TGTGCCAGCAGCGCGGACAGTGGGGTCACGGATACGCAGTATTTT. Its protein product is CASSADSGVTDTQYF. The J gene is TRBJ2-3, the V gene TRBV9, with TRBD1 as a possible D gene (6 bases). Trimming took off 3 bases at V and 6 bases at J, with 17 bases between the two ends. The germline CDR1 and CDR2 sequences are SGDLS and YYNGEE. The CDR3 extends over 15 amino acids.

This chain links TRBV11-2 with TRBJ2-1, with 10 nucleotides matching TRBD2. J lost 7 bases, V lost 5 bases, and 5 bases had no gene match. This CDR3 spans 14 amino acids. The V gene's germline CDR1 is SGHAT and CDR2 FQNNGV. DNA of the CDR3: TGTGCCAGCAGCCTAAGCGGGGGGGCTAATGAGCAGTTCTTC. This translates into CASSLSGGANEQFF.

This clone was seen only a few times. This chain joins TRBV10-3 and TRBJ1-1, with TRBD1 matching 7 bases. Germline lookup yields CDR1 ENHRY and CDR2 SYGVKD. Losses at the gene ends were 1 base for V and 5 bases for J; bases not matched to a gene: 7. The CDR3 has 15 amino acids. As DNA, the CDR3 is TGTGCCATCAGTGAGTATGGAGGGGGCGAGACTGAAGCTTTCTTT. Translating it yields CAISEYGGGETEAFF.

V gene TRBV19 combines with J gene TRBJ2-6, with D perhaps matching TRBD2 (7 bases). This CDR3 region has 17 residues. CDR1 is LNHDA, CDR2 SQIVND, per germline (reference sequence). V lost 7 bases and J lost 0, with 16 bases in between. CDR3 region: CASTLGGGYSGANVLTF. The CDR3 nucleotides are TGTGCCAGTACCTTGGGAGGGGGATACTCTGGGGCCAACGTCCTGACTTTC.

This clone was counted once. The CDR3 loop reads CASSLRGGASANNEQFF. The CDR3 bases are TGTGCCAGCAGCTTAAGGGGAGGGGCTAGCGCGAACAATGAGCAGTTCTTC. This chain joins TRBV7-3 and TRBJ2-1; 7 nucleotides align to TRBD2. CDR1 is SGHTA, CDR2 FQGTGA, per germline. CDR3 length: 17 amino acids. V lost 1 base to trimming and J lost 5 bases; unmatched junction nucleotides: 11.

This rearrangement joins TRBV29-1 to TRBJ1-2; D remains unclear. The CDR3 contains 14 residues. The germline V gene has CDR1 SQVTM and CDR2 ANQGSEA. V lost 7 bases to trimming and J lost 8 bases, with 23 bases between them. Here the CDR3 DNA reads TGCAGCGCCTCTTACACGGGCACGACGGGAGGCTACACCTTC. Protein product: CSASYTGTTGGYTF.

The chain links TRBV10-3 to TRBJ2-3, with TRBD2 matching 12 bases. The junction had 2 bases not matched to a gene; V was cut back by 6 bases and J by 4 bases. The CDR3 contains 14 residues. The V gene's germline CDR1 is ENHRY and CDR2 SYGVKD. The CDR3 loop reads CAIRTSGGPDTQYF. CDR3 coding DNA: TGTGCCATCAGGACTAGCGGGGGCCCAGATACGCAGTATTTT.

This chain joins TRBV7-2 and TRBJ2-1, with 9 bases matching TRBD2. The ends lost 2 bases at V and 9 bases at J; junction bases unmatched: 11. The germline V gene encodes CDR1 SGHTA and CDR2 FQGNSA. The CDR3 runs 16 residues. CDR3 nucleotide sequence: TGTGCCAGCAGCTTACAGGCGGGAGGGCCGGGCCGTGAGCAGTTCTTC. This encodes CASSLQAGGPGREQFF.

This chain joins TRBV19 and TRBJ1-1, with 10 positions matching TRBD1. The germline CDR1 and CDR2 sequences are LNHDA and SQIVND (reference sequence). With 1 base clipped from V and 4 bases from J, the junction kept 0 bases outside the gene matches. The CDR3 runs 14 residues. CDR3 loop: CASSIGQGATEAFF. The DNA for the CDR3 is TGTGCCAGTAGTATAGGACAGGGGGCCACTGAAGCTTTCTTT.

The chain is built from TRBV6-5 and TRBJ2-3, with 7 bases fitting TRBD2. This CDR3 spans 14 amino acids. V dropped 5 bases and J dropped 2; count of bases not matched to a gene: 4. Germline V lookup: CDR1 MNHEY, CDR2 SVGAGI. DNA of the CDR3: TGTGCCAGCAGTAACCGGGACTACACAGATACGCAGTATTTT. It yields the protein CASSNRDYTDTQYF.

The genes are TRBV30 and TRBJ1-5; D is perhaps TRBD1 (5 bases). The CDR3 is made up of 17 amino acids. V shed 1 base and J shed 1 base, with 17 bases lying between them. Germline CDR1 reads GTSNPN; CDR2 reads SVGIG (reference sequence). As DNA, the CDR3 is TGTGCCTGGAGTGGGGCGCGGGGCAGGGCGAGCAATCAGCCCCAGCATTTT. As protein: CAWSGARGRASNQPQHF.

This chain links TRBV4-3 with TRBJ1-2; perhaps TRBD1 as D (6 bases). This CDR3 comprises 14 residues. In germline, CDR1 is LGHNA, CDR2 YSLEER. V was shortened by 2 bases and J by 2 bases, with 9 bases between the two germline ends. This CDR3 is CASSQWTENYGYTF. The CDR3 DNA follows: TGCGCCAGCAGCCAATGGACAGAAAACTATGGCTACACCTTC.

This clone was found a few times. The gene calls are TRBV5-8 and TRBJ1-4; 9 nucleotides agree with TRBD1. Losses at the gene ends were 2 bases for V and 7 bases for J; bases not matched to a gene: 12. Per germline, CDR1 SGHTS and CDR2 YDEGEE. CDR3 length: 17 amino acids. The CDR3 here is CASSFRGQGVRGEKLFF. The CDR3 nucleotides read TGTGCCAGCAGCTTTCGGGGACAGGGAGTCCGGGGTGAAAAACTGTTTTTT.

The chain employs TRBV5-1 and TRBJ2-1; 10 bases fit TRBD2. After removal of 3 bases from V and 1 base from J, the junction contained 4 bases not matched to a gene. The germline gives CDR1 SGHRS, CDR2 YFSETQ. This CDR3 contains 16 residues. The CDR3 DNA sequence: TGCGCCAGCAGCTCTCAGACTAGCGGGTCCTACAATGAGCAGTTCTTC. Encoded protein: CASSSQTSGSYNEQFF.

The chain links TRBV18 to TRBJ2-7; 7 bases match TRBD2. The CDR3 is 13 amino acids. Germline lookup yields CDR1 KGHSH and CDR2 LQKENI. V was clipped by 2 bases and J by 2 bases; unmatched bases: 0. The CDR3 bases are TGTGCCAGCTCACCAGCGGGAGCCTACGAGCAGTACTTC. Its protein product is CASSPAGAYEQYF.

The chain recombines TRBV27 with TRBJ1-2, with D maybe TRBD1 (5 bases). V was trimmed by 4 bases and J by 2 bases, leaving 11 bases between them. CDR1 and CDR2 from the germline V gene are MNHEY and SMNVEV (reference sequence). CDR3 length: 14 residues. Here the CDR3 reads CASSSMDKNYGYTF. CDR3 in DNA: TGTGCCAGCAGTTCCATGGACAAGAACTATGGCTACACCTTC.

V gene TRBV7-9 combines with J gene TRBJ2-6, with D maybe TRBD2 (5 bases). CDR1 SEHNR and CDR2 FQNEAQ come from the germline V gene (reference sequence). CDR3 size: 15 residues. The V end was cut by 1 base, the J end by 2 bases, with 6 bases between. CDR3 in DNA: TGTGCCAGCAGCTTAGTGAGGGCTGGGGCCAACGTCCTGACTTTC. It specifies CASSLVRAGANVLTF.

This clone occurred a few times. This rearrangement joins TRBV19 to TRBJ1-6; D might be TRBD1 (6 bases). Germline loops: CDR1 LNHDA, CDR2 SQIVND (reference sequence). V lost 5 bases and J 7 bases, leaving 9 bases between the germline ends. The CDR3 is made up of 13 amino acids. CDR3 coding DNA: TGTGCCAGTAGTCCAGGGGTCAATTCACCCCTCCACTTT. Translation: CASSPGVNSPLHF.

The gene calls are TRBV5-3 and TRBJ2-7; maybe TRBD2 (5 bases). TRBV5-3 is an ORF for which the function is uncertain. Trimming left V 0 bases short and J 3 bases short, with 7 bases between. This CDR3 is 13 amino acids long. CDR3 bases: TGTGCCAGAAGCTTGGCCCGGGACTACGAGCAGTACTTC. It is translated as CARSLARDYEQYF.

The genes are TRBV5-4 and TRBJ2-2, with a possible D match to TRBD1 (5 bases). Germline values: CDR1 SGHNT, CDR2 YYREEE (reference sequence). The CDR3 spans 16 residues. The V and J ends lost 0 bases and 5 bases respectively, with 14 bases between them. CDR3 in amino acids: CASSLGQGLGTGELFF. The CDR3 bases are TGTGCCAGCAGCTTGGGGCAGGGCCTAGGGACCGGGGAGCTGTTTTTT. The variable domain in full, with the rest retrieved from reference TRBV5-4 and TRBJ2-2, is ETGVTQSPTHLIKTRGQQVTLRCSSQSGHNTVSWYQQALGQGPQFIFQYYREEENGRGNFPPRFSGLQFPNYSSELNVNALELDDSALYLCASSLGQGLGTGELFFGEGSRLTVL.

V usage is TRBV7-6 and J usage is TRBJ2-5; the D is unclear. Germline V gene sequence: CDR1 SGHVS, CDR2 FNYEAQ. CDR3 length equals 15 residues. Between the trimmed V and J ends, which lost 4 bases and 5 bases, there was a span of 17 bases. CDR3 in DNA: TGTGCCAGCAGCTCAACGGCGGAGTCGTTGGAGACCCAGTACTTC. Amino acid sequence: CASSSTAESLETQYF.

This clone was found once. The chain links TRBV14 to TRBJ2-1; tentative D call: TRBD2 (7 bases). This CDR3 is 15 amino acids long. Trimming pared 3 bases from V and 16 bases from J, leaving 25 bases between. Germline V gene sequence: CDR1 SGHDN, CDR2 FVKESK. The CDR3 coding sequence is TGTGCCAGCAGCCAGACCCCGGGACTCGAAAGGGGGGGTTTCTTC. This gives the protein CASSQTPGLERGGFF.